This is a list of T cell receptor beta chains from one sample in a study of blood T cell repertoires in COVID-19. Sequencing was performed with immunoSEQ multiplex PCR; in TCRdb, only in-frame clones are kept and a portion is missing. The table shows about 290,000 clones, with just under 85% occurring only once. Sequencing was done on a sample of peripheral blood. Every receptor here comes from a woman between 45 and 60 years old with active or convalescent COVID-19. The CDR3 runs from the conserved cysteine through the conserved F or W. The D gene is left open where the match is weak. Only some rows state a clone size, as once, few, many or a class for expanded clones.

clone_size,j_call,v_call,d_call,cdr3_nt,cdr3_aa
.,TRBJ1-1,TRBV7-9,TRBD1,TGTGCCAGCAGCGAGGGACAGATGGCAAACACTGAAGCTTTCTTT,CASSEGQMANTEAFF
once,TRBJ2-7,TRBV28,TRBD2,TGTGCCAGCAGTTTCCAGACTAGCGGGAGACACGAGCAGTACTTC,CASSFQTSGRHEQYF
.,TRBJ1-1,TRBV7-6,TRBD1,TGTGCCAGCAGCAATCAAAGACCAGACAGGGGCAACACTGAAGCTTTCTTT,CASSNQRPDRGNTEAFF
once,TRBJ2-7,TRBV28,TRBD1,TGTGCCAGCAGTTTTCCTGGACAGGGGGCATACGAGCAGTACTTC,CASSFPGQGAYEQYF
.,TRBJ1-2,TRBV11-2,TRBD1,TGTGCCAGCAGCCGGACAGGGTACAACTATGGCTACACCTTC,CASSRTGYNYGYTF
.,TRBJ2-7,TRBV19,.,TGTGCCAGTAGTATATCTCCACTGGTCTCCTACGAGCAGTACTTC,CASSISPLVSYEQYF
.,TRBJ1-2,TRBV19,.,TGTGCCTCCCGTCGCGGGGCAGCTAACTATGGCTACACCTTC,CASRRGAANYGYTF
.,TRBJ2-7,TRBV28,TRBD1,TGTGCCAGCAGTCCCAGACAGGGGGTTCGGGAGCAGTACTTC,CASSPRQGVREQYF
.,TRBJ2-7,TRBV28,.,TGTGCCAGCTTAGCGGACTCCTACGAGCAGTACTTC,CASLADSYEQYF
.,TRBJ2-1,TRBV28,.,TGTGCCAGCAGTTCGCCGGTGGCGGGTCGAGAGCAGTTCTTC,CASSSPVAGREQFF
.,TRBJ2-1,TRBV4-2,.,TGTGCCAGCAGCCAAGCGGGTAACAATGAGCAGTTCTTC,CASSQAGNNEQFF
.,TRBJ1-5,TRBV27,.,TGTGCCAGCCGCCGAGGGGGTCAGCCCCAGCATTTT,CASRRGGQPQHF
.,TRBJ2-1,TRBV27,.,TGTGCCAGCAGTTTTGTGCCTATTGGTCCCAATGAGCAGTTCTTC,CASSFVPIGPNEQFF
.,TRBJ1-1,TRBV12-3/TRBV12-4,.,TGTGCCAGCAGTTTAACGACAGTTGGAGCTTTCTTT,CASSLTTVGAFF
.,TRBJ2-3,TRBV14,TRBD2,TGTGCCAGCAGCCAAGTTGCTAGCGGTCTCACAGATACGCAGTATTTT,CASSQVASGLTDTQYF
.,TRBJ1-5,TRBV2,TRBD1,TGTGCCAGCAGCGCGGACAGGATCAATCAGCCCCAGCATTTT,CASSADRINQPQHF
many,TRBJ1-2,TRBV30,TRBD1,TGTGCCTGGAGACGGGACAGGCCCCTGGGCTACACCTTC,CAWRRDRPLGYTF
.,TRBJ2-1,TRBV7-9,.,TGTGCCAGCAGCTTGAGACAGCCCCTGGCGGTAGTGAATGAGCAGTTCTTC,CASSLRQPLAVVNEQFF
.,TRBJ1-3,TRBV6-5,.,TGTGCCAGCAGGGGGGAGGCGACGGGAAACACCATATATTTT,CASRGEATGNTIYF
once,TRBJ2-1,TRBV10-3,TRBD2,TGTGCCATCAGGAGCGGGGGCGAGCCCAATGAGCAGTTCTTC,CAIRSGGEPNEQFF
.,TRBJ1-1,TRBV7-2,.,TGTGCCAGCAGCTTATTTGGCCCTTTGAACACTGAAGCTTTCTTT,CASSLFGPLNTEAFF
.,TRBJ2-7,TRBV28,TRBD2,TGTGCCAGCAGATCCGGGACTAAGTACGAGCAGTACTTC,CASRSGTKYEQYF
.,TRBJ1-1,TRBV4-2,TRBD1,TGTGCCAGCAGCCAGCACAGGGGGCGCTCGGACACTGAAGCTTTCTTT,CASSQHRGRSDTEAFF
.,TRBJ1-2,TRBV2,TRBD1,TGTGCCAGCGGGACAGGGATATGGGGCTACACCTTC,CASGTGIWGYTF
.,TRBJ1-2,TRBV2,.,TGTGCCAGCAGTGAAAATGGAGGGGTGCTCAACTCAGATCTATTTGGCTACACCTTC,CASSENGGVLNSDLFGYTF
.,TRBJ2-5,TRBV6-5,TRBD2,TGTGCCAGCCGACTAGCGGGAGGAAGGGAGACCCAGTACTTC,CASRLAGGRETQYF
.,TRBJ2-3,TRBV25-1,.,TGTGCCAGCAGTGAAATTCAAGGGGCCAGGACAGATACGCAGTATTTT,CASSEIQGARTDTQYF
.,TRBJ1-5,TRBV3-1/TRBV3-2,TRBD1,TGTGCCAGCAGCCAGGGACAGACAAATCAGCCCCAGCATTTT,CASSQGQTNQPQHF
.,TRBJ2-1,TRBV19,.,TGTGCCAGTAGTACAGCGGAGGGCCCTCATGAGCAGTTCTTC,CASSTAEGPHEQFF
.,TRBJ1-4,TRBV2,.,TGTGCCAGCAGTGGGGGACTGCGAAATGAAAAACTGTTTTTT,CASSGGLRNEKLFF
.,TRBJ2-2,TRBV7-9,TRBD1,TGTGCCAGCAGCCGAATGGGACAGGGCACCGGGGAGCTGTTTTTT,CASSRMGQGTGELFF
.,TRBJ1-2,TRBV18,TRBD1,TGTGCCAGCTCACCTAGACAGGGGAGGACAAACTATGGCTACACCTTC,CASSPRQGRTNYGYTF
.,TRBJ2-2,TRBV12-3/TRBV12-4,TRBD1,TGTGCCACGGACAGGGGGCACACCGGGGAGCTGTTTTTT,CATDRGHTGELFF
.,TRBJ2-3,TRBV6-1,TRBD2,TGTGCCAGCAGTGAGAGGGAGGGTACGCAGTATTTT,CASSEREGTQYF
.,TRBJ2-1,TRBV19,.,TGTGCCAGTAGTATGGACCTCCAGGGAATCGATGAGCAGTTCTTC,CASSMDLQGIDEQFF
.,TRBJ2-7,TRBV6-5,TRBD2,TGTGCCAGCAGAACCGGGACTAGGGAGCCTGAGCAGTACTTC,CASRTGTREPEQYF
.,TRBJ1-1,TRBV4-1,TRBD1,TGCGCCAGCAGCCGGGACAGGAACACTGAAGCTTTCTTT,CASSRDRNTEAFF
.,TRBJ1-2,TRBV18,TRBD1,TGTGCCAGCTCACGCGGACAGGGAGATGGCTACACCTTC,CASSRGQGDGYTF
.,TRBJ2-3,TRBV5-1,.,TGCGCCAGCAGCTTGATTTCAGTCATCACAGATACGCAGTATTTT,CASSLISVITDTQYF
.,TRBJ1-6,TRBV27,.,TGTGCCAGCACCCGTCGTAATAATTCACCCCTCCACTTT,CASTRRNNSPLHF
.,TRBJ1-6,TRBV30,TRBD1,TGTGCCTGGAGCTCGAGGACAGGGTACGATAATTCACCCCTCCACTTT,CAWSSRTGYDNSPLHF
.,TRBJ2-7,TRBV11-3,.,TGTGCCAGCAGCTTAGTTGGGGAGACTAGGAGGAGCTACGAGCAGTACTTC,CASSLVGETRRSYEQYF
once,TRBJ1-1,TRBV19,.,TGTGCCAGTAGTATTCAGGGGATCGCTGAAGCTTTCTTT,CASSIQGIAEAFF
.,TRBJ1-1,TRBV5-1,.,TGCGCCAGCAGCTTGGCCGGAGGCAAGGGCACTGAAGCTTTCTTT,CASSLAGGKGTEAFF
.,TRBJ2-7,TRBV7-2,TRBD2,TGTGCCAGCAGCTTAGTGGGGGGGAACGAGCAGTACTTC,CASSLVGGNEQYF
.,TRBJ1-1,TRBV14,.,TGTGCCAGCAGCCATAACAGGAGACGCACTGAAGCTTTCTTT,CASSHNRRRTEAFF
.,TRBJ1-5,TRBV18,.,TGTGCCAGCTCACCGGACAGCTTCAATCAGCCCCAGCATTTT,CASSPDSFNQPQHF
.,TRBJ2-4,TRBV4-1,TRBD2,TGCGCCAGCAGCCAACCGGGACTAGCGGGATCCCAAAACATTCAGTACTTC,CASSQPGLAGSQNIQYF
.,TRBJ2-6,TRBV5-1,.,TGCGCCAGCAGCTGGGGGGAGGCGGGGGCCAACGTCCTGACTTTC,CASSWGEAGANVLTF
.,TRBJ1-1,TRBV2,.,TGTGCCAGCAGGGGAGTTTCAGCTTTCTTT,CASRGVSAFF
few,TRBJ2-2,TRBV7-9,.,TGTGCCAGCAATGGCGGAACCGGGGAGCTGTTTTTT,CASNGGTGELFF